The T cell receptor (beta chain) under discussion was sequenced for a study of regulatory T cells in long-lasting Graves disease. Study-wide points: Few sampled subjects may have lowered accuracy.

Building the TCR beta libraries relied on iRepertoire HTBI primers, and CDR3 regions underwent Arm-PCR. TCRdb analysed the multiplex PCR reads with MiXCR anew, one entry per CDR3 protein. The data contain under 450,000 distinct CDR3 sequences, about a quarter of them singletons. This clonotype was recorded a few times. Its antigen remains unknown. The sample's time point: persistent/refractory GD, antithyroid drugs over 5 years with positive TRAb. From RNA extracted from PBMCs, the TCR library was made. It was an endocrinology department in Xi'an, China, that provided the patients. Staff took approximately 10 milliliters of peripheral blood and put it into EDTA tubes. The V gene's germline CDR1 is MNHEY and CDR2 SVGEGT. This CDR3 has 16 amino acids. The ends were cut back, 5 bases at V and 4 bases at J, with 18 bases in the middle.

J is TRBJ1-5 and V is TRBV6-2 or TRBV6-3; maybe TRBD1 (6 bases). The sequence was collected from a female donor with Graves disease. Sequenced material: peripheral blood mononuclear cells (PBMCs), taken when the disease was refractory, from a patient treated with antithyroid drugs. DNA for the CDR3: TGTGCCAGCAGTATGGGGACACTCGGGGTTAATCAGCCCCAGCATTTT. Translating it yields CASSMGTLGVNQPQHF.